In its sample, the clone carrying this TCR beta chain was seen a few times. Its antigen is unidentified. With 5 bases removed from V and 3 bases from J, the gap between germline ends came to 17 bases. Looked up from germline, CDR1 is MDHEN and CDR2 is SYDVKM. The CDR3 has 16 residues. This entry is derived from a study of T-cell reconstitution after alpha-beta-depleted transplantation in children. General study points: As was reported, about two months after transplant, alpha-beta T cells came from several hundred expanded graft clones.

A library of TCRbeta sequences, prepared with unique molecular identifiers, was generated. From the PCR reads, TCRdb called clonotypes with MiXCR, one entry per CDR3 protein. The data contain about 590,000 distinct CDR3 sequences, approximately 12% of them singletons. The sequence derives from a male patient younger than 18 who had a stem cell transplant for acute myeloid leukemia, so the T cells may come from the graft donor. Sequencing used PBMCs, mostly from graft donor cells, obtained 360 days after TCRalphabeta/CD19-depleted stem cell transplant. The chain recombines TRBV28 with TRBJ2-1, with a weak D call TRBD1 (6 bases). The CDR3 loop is CASSQWTLQGYNEQFF. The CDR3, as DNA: TGTGCCAGCAGTCAATGGACCCTACAGGGCTACAATGAGCAGTTCTTC.